This paragraph covers one T cell receptor beta chain sequence. The antigen is undetermined. With 60 Vbeta and 13 Jbeta primers, the PCR was carried out. Assay used: immunoSEQ multiplex PCR; TCRdb lists only in-frame clones, some missing. Its clone listing holds 93,000 or so clones. CDR1 SGHTA and CDR2 FQGNSA come from the germline V gene. This CDR3 contains 15 residues. V was pared by 0 bases and J by 4 bases, with 4 bases of the junction left unmatched. These data are taken from a study of cytomegalovirus exposure and HLA in healthy donors. On the study more broadly: Previous work identified roughly 110 million unique TCR beta sequences from around 180 million T cells. The Caucasian-associated ancestry cluster held roughly 84% of 300 to 500 genotyped donors. Study observations and caveats: The study flagged approximately 180 TCR beta chains as cytomegalovirus-associated.

The material sequenced was PBMCs. The chain has TRBV7-2 and TRBJ1-1; 8 positions match TRBD1. This receptor was obtained from a middle-aged man in good health and CMV-seronegative. CDR3 sequence (DNA): TGTGCCAGCAGCTTAGCGCCTGACAGGGGCACTGAAGCTTTCTTT. Its protein product is CASSLAPDRGTEAFF. Filled out from reference TRBV7-2 and TRBJ1-1, the complete variable domain reads GAGVSQSPSNKVTEKGKDVELRCDPISGHTALYWYRQSLGQGLEFLIYFQGNSAPDKSGLPSDRFSAERTGGSVSTLTIQRTQQEDSAVYLCASSLAPDRGTEAFFGQGTRLTVV.